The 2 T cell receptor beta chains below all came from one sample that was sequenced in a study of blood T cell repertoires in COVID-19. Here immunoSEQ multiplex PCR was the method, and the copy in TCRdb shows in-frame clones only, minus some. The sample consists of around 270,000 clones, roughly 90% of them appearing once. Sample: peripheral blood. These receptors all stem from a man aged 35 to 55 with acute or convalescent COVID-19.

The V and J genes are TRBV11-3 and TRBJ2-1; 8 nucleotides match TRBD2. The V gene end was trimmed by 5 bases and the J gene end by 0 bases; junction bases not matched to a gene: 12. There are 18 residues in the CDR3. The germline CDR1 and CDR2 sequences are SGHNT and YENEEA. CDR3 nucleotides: TGTGCCAGCAGCCCCGGGTGGGAGCGGGGGAGCTCCTACAATGAGCAGTTCTTC. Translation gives CASSPGWERGSSYNEQFF.

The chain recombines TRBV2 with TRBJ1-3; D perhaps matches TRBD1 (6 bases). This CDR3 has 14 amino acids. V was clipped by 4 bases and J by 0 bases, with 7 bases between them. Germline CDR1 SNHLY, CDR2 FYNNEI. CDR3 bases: TGTGCCAGCAGTGGACAGGTCTCTGGAAACACCATATATTTT. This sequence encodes CASSGQVSGNTIYF. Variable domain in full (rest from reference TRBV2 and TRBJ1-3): EPEVTQTPSHQVTQMGQEVILRCVPISNHLYFYWYRQILGQKVEFLVSFYNNEISEKSEIFDDQFSVERPDGSNFTLKIRSTKLEDSAMYFCASSGQVSGNTIYFGEGSWLTVV.